This T cell receptor beta chain stems from a study of blood T cell repertoires in COVID-19. Clones were sequenced by immunoSEQ multiplex PCR, and TCRdb holds only the in-frame ones, with some missing. Found here are approximately 470,000 clones, 80% to 90% of them singletons; the top ten hold approximately 3.4%. This sequence was found in a human donor in a cohort sampled during active COVID-19. The sequencing sample was made of peripheral blood.

Here the CDR3 reads CAISRTGGGQETQYF. The CDR3, as DNA: TGTGCCATCAGTCGGACAGGGGGAGGGCAAGAGACCCAGTACTTC. V usage is TRBV10-3 and J usage is TRBJ2-5; 10 bases are shared with TRBD1. The CDR3 is 15 amino acids. CDR1 is ENHRY and CDR2 is SYGVKD in the germline V gene. With 5 bases clipped from V and 2 bases from J, the junction kept 5 bases outside the gene matches.